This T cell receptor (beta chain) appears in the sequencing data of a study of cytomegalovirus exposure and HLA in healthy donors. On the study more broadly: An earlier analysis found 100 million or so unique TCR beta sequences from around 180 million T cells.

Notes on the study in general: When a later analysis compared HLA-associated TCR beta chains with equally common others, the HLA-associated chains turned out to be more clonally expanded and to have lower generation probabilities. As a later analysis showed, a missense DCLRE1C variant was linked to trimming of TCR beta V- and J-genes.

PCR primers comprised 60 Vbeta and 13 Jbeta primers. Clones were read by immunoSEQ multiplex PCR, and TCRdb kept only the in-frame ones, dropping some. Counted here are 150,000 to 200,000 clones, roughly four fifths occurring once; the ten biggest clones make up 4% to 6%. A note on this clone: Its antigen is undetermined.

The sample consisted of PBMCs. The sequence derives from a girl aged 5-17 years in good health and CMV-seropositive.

Written as DNA, the CDR3 is TGTGCCAGCAGTCGAGGGACTAGCGGGGCTAATGAGCAGTTCTTC. It codes for CASSRGTSGANEQFF. V and J are TRBV27 and TRBJ2-1; 13 nucleotides match TRBD2. The V and J ends lost 5 bases and 7 bases, in that order; junction bases with no gene match: 5. Germline V lookup: CDR1 MNHEY, CDR2 SMNVEV (reference sequence). The CDR3 sequence is 15 residues long.